This T cell receptor (beta chain) comes out of a study of blood T cell repertoires in COVID-19. Across the whole study: COVID-19 samples from acute and convalescent phases originated in the United States, Italy and Spain.

V shed 1 base and J shed 4 bases, with 11 bases lying between them. The CDR3 has 14 residues. Germline V gene lookup returns CDR1 LGHDT and CDR2 YNNKEL (reference sequence). Profiled with immunoSEQ multiplex PCR; TCRdb holds only in-frame clones, not every one. The sample records a few hundred thousand clones, roughly 84% being singletons. V usage is TRBV3-1 (or the pseudogene TRBV3-2) and J usage is TRBJ2-7; D not certain. The sequenced material came from peripheral blood. This receptor was obtained from a human donor with COVID-19, enrolled during active disease. The donor label of this sample is uncertain. The CDR3 DNA follows: TGTGCCAGCAGCCAAGGACTGGCGAGTTACGAGCAGTACTTC. Protein sequence: CASSQGLASYEQYF.